The next 24 T cell receptor beta chains were all read from a single sample in a study of shared clonotypes between healthy human individuals (dated by TCRdb to between 2020 and 2021). Libraries came from the immunoSEQ multiplex PCR assay. The immuneACCESS repertoire file appears here via TCRdb, limited to in-frame rearrangements. These files lack a portion of the clones; in checked studies, under half of the deficit traces to unresolved V genes, and the cause of the others is not known. In all, the sample holds 650,000 to 800,000 clones, and approximately 77% of those were seen once. The ten largest clonotypes hold more than 1.5% of the sample. Specimen: memory CD4+ T cells sorted from blood. This specimen's cell subset or site label, interpreted: CD45RA-negative fraction. The receptors were gathered from a woman aged 25 to 45 in good health.

Of note for this clone: The same CDR3 is also encoded by other DNA sequences in this sample. This chain uses TRBV2 with TRBJ2-2; 10 bases match TRBD2. The CDR3 contains 15 residues. The V gene's germline CDR1 is SNHLY and CDR2 FYNNEI. The ends lost 5 bases at V and 2 bases at J; junction bases unmatched: 2. CDR3 region: CASSKREGNTGELFF. CDR3 nucleotides: TGTGCCAGCAGTAAGCGGGAGGGCAACACCGGGGAGCTGTTTTTT.

This clone was detected only a few times. The gene calls are TRBV30 and TRBJ2-1, with a possible D match to TRBD2 (5 bases). Germline V CDR1 and CDR2: GTSNPN, SVGIG (reference sequence). V lost 4 bases to trimming and J lost 3 bases, with 16 bases between them. The length of the CDR3 is 15 residues. CDR3: CAWTPRGSLYNEQFF. CDR3 in DNA: TGTGCCTGGACCCCACGCGGGTCTCTCTACAATGAGCAGTTCTTC.

The chain carries TRBV18 and TRBJ2-2, with 8 nucleotides matching TRBD1. Trimming removed 4 bases from V and 2 bases from J; junction bases left unmatched: 3. The CDR3 is 15 amino acids. From germline, CDR1 is KGHSH and CDR2 LQKENI. In nucleotides, the CDR3 is TGTGCCAGCTCACAGACAGGGGAAAACACCGGGGAGCTGTTTTTT. It translates to CASSQTGENTGELFF.

The chain combines TRBV2 with TRBJ2-3, with D possibly TRBD2 on 5 matching bases. V was shortened by 1 base and J by 4 bases, with 12 bases between the two germline ends. The CDR3 extends over 15 amino acids. Germline V gene sequence: CDR1 SNHLY, CDR2 FYNNEI. The CDR3 DNA reads TGTGCCAGCAGTGAAGGGCTCTCGAGGGCAGATACGCAGTATTTT. Amino acid sequence: CASSEGLSRADTQYF.

The chain joins TRBV7-9 to TRBJ2-1, with no clear D. This CDR3 spans 13 amino acids. The V and J ends lost 2 bases and 10 bases respectively, with 12 bases between them. Looked up from germline, CDR1 is SEHNR and CDR2 is FQNEAQ (reference sequence). In nucleotides, the CDR3 is TGTGCCAGCAGCTTACTAACTCTATGGGAGCAGTTCTTC. Encoded protein: CASSLLTLWEQFF.

This chain uses TRBV11-2 with TRBJ2-3; D is unresolved. Deletions cut 3 bases from V and 0 bases from J, with 7 bases between. Germline V gene sequence: CDR1 SGHAT, CDR2 FQNNGV. The CDR3 spans 14 residues. CDR3: CASSFMLSTDTQYF. For the CDR3, the DNA is TGTGCCAGCAGCTTTATGCTAAGCACAGATACGCAGTATTTT.

The chain combines TRBV7-9 with TRBJ2-2; D is unresolved. Germline loops: CDR1 SEHNR, CDR2 FQNEAQ (reference sequence). Trimming stripped 8 bases from V and 0 bases from J, with 7 bases between. The CDR3 spans 13 residues. The CDR3 region has the DNA TGTGCCAGCCAGGATGCGAACACCGGGGAGCTGTTTTTT. This translates into CASQDANTGELFF.

The chain has TRBV10-2 and TRBJ2-3; 14 bases line up with TRBD2. The CDR3 contains 18 residues. V lost 3 bases to trimming and J lost 3 bases; unmatched junction nucleotides: 8. Looked up from germline, CDR1 is WSHSY and CDR2 is SAAADI. The CDR3: CASSDFWTSGRSTDTQYF. The CDR3 DNA reads TGCGCCAGCAGTGACTTCTGGACTAGCGGGAGGTCTACAGATACGCAGTATTTT.

For this clone: The sample has other DNA sequences that encode this CDR3 too. The genes are TRBV5-1 and TRBJ2-7; 14 bases align to TRBD2. The CDR3 runs 16 residues. V lost 4 bases and J lost 1; bases outside the gene matches: 4. Germline loops: CDR1 SGHRS, CDR2 YFSETQ. The CDR3 here is CASSTGTSGGSYEQYF. The CDR3, as DNA: TGCGCCAGCAGCACCGGGACTAGCGGGGGTTCCTACGAGCAGTACTTC.

The V and J genes are TRBV14 and TRBJ1-1, with D possibly being TRBD1 (6 bases). The CDR3 is 11 amino acids. Trimming removed 4 bases at V and 8 bases at J, with 8 bases between. In germline, CDR1 is SGHDN, CDR2 FVKESK. As DNA, the CDR3 is TGTGCCAGCAGCCGGACAGCAGAAGCTTTCTTT. Translated: CASSRTAEAFF.

The V call is TRBV7-2, the J call TRBJ2-1; no reliable D call. Trimming cost V 2 bases and J 9 bases, with 11 bases left between them. CDR1 SGHTA and CDR2 FQGNSA come from the germline V gene. The CDR3 has 13 amino acids. The CDR3 protein is CASSLRQDSEQFF. As DNA, the CDR3 is TGTGCCAGCAGCTTAAGACAAGATTCTGAGCAGTTCTTC.

J is TRBJ2-7 and V is TRBV2; 8 nucleotides match TRBD2. The CDR3 has 15 residues. The V gene end was trimmed by 2 bases and the J gene end by 3 bases; junction bases not matched to a gene: 6. Germline assignment: CDR1 SNHLY and CDR2 FYNNEI. CDR3 DNA: TGTGCCAGCAGTGAAACGGCTAGCGGGCGCTACGAGCAGTACTTC. Protein sequence: CASSETASGRYEQYF.

CDR3 region: CASSEYRTDGQFF. The CDR3 nucleotides are TGTGCCAGCAGTGAGTACAGGACGGACGGGCAGTTCTTC. The chain employs TRBV25-1 and TRBJ2-1; D perhaps matches TRBD1 (5 bases). Germline V gene sequence: CDR1 MGHDK, CDR2 SYGVNS. The germline V and J ends were trimmed by 3 bases and 12 bases, with 15 bases remaining between them. This CDR3 has 13 amino acids.

The genes are TRBV6-1 and TRBJ1-4; D is uncertain. Between the trimmed V and J ends, which lost 1 base and 6 bases, there was a span of 24 bases. Germline V lookup: CDR1 MNHNS, CDR2 SASEGT. This CDR3 has 19 residues. The CDR3 spells CASSEGVLRPKQFDEKLFF. The CDR3, as DNA: TGTGCCAGCAGTGAAGGGGTCCTTCGCCCTAAGCAGTTTGATGAAAAACTGTTTTTT.

The chain has TRBV6-5 and TRBJ1-6, with a weak D call TRBD1 (5 bases). The CDR3 has 14 amino acids. The ends were cut back, 7 bases at V and 7 bases at J, with 14 bases in the middle. The germline CDR1 and CDR2 sequences are MNHEY and SVGAGI. DNA of the CDR3: TGTGCCAGCATCGGCGCAGGGTGGAATTCACCCCTCCACTTT. Translation gives CASIGAGWNSPLHF.

This sequence joins TRBV19 and TRBJ2-3; 7 positions match TRBD1. The V segment lost 6 bases and the J segment 2 bases; nucleotides outside the gene matches: 8. This CDR3 is 15 amino acids long. The germline V gene encodes CDR1 LNHDA and CDR2 SQIVND (reference sequence). For the CDR3, the DNA is TGTGCCAGTAGCACTGACAGGGCTTTCACAGATACGCAGTATTTT. This sequence encodes CASSTDRAFTDTQYF.

The chain employs TRBV7-7 and TRBJ2-5; maybe TRBD1 (5 bases). CDR3 length: 14 amino acids. Trimming stripped 1 base from V and 5 bases from J, with 11 bases between. Germline CDR1 and CDR2: SSHAT and FNYEAQ (reference sequence). For the CDR3, the DNA is TGTGCCAGCAGCTTAGAGGGGCCCGGGGAGACCCAGTACTTC. Its translation is CASSLEGPGETQYF.

In this sample, this clone turned up once. This chain connects TRBV7-3 to TRBJ2-2; no definite D call. The CDR3 has 13 amino acids. V was shortened by 4 bases and J by 3 bases, with 6 bases between the two germline ends. Per germline, CDR1 SGHTA and CDR2 FQGTGA. The CDR3 is CASSSFYTGELFF. The CDR3 DNA reads TGTGCCAGCAGCTCCTTCTACACCGGGGAGCTGTTTTTT.

Worth noting for this clone: Other DNA sequences from this sample encode an identical CDR3 as well. This chain joins TRBV7-2 and TRBJ2-7, with D possibly matching TRBD2 (5 bases). V was trimmed by 4 bases and J by 4 bases, leaving 8 bases between them. The germline V gene encodes CDR1 SGHTA and CDR2 FQGNSA. The CDR3 is made up of 12 amino acids. This CDR3 is CASSSTGYEQYF. CDR3 nucleotides: TGTGCCAGCAGCTCTACGGGGTACGAGCAGTACTTC.

On this clone itself: The same CDR3 arises from other DNA sequences in this sample as well. The chain is built from TRBV25-1 and TRBJ2-7, with no clear D. Germline-derived CDR1 and CDR2 are MGHDK and SYGVNS. The V and J ends lost 5 bases and 3 bases respectively, with 8 bases between them. The CDR3 has 12 amino acids. The CDR3: CASSRGSYEQYF. The DNA of the CDR3 is TGTGCCAGCAGTCGCGGCAGCTACGAGCAGTACTTC.

J is TRBJ2-2 and V is TRBV28, with D unclear. CDR3 length equals 14 residues. V dropped 2 bases and J dropped 7 bases, with 11 bases sitting between them. Per germline, CDR1 MDHEN and CDR2 SYDVKM. The CDR3 region is CASSLRPRGGELFF. CDR3 coding DNA: TGTGCCAGCAGTTTAAGGCCCAGAGGCGGGGAGCTGTTTTTT.

The J gene is TRBJ2-1, the V gene TRBV18, with D perhaps TRBD2 (5 bases). Trimming left V 3 bases short and J 5 bases short, with 14 bases between. The germline CDR1 and CDR2 sequences are KGHSH and LQKENI. The CDR3 contains 15 residues. Written as DNA, the CDR3 is TGTGCCAGCTCACCCCCAGCGGACCAGGACAATGAGCAGTTCTTC. Translated: CASSPPADQDNEQFF.

This sequence joins TRBV6-1 and TRBJ1-4, with D possibly matching TRBD1 (5 bases). Germline V gene sequence: CDR1 MNHNS, CDR2 SASEGT. The CDR3 totals 15 residues. Trimming stripped 4 bases from V and 8 bases from J, with 17 bases between. The CDR3 bases are TGTGCCAGCAGTGCCCCGATGAGGGGATTAGAAAAACTGTTTTTT. Encoded protein: CASSAPMRGLEKLFF.

CDR3: CASSLVGGNQETQYF. In nucleotides, the CDR3 is TGTGCCAGCAGCTTAGTGGGGGGAAACCAAGAGACCCAGTACTTC. This sequence joins TRBV11-2 and TRBJ2-5; D is possibly TRBD2 (6 bases). V gave up 1 base and J gave up 0 bases, with 9 bases separating them. This CDR3 spans 15 amino acids. CDR1 and CDR2 from the germline V gene are SGHAT and FQNNGV.